The rows below give T cell receptor beta chains drawn from one sample of a study of early T cells in non-severe SARS-CoV-2 infection. In TCRdb, the 5' RACE reads were re-called with MiXCR into one record per CDR3 protein. The sample has some 80,000 distinct CDR3 sequences, 12% to 15% seen once. The specimen was whole blood. These receptors originate from an adult who was a healthcare worker with PCR-confirmed SARS-CoV-2 infection or an uninfected control (not recorded which). The CDR3 runs from the conserved cysteine through the conserved F or W. The D gene is left open where the match is weak. Size tells how often a clone was seen (once, few, many) or the class of an expanded clone, and some rows leave it out.

TRBV11-2,TRBD1,many,TRBJ2-7,CASSLDTGGYEQYF,TGTGCCAGCAGCTTAGATACAGGGGGGTACGAGCAGTACTTC
TRBV11-2,-,-,TRBJ1-1,CASSLVAGADTEAFF,TGTGCCAGCAGCTTAGTGGCAGGGGCGGACACTGAAGCTTTCTTT
TRBV3-1,TRBD1,many,TRBJ1-6,CASSQEVGQGVPYNSPLHF,TGTGCCAGCAGCCAAGAAGTCGGACAGGGGGTACCCTATAATTCACCCCTCCACTTT
TRBV7-9,-,many,TRBJ1-1,CASSLVVGPLGTEAFF,TGTGCCAGCAGCCTTGTGGTTGGTCCCCTGGGCACTGAAGCTTTCTTT
TRBV29-1,TRBD1,-,TRBJ1-1,CSVGTGLGTSF,TGCAGCGTCGGGACAGGGCTCGGAACTTCCTTT
TRBV5-6,-,-,TRBJ1-1,CASSFEIEAFF,TGTGCCAGCAGCTTCGAGATTGAAGCTTTCTTT
TRBV12-3/TRBV12-4,-,few,TRBJ1-2,CASSLASGRADRRF,TGTGCCAGCAGTTTAGCAAGCGGCAGGGCAGACCGCCGCTTC
TRBV4-2,TRBD2,few,TRBJ2-2,CASSLGGAPNTGELFF,TGTGCCAGCAGCCTCGGGGGGGCCCCAAACACCGGGGAGCTGTTTTTT
TRBV18,-,many,TRBJ2-5,CASSPLPRSAGETQYF,TGTGCCAGCTCACCATTACCCCGATCCGCGGGTGAGACCCAGTACTTC
TRBV7-8,-,many,TRBJ2-2,CASTPGGATGELFF,TGTGCCAGCACCCCAGGAGGGGCCACCGGGGAGCTGTTTTTT
TRBV30,TRBD1,many,TRBJ1-3,CAWRNPGTGTGNTIYF,TGTGCCTGGCGCAATCCCGGGACAGGGACTGGAAACACCATATATTTT
TRBV7-9,-,few,TRBJ1-2,CASSTSGDMGHGYTF,TGTGCCAGCAGCACCTCTGGAGATATGGGCCATGGCTACACCTTC
TRBV5-1,-,few,TRBJ1-6,CASGAQGTHSPLHF,TGCGCCAGCGGTGCACAGGGAACTCATTCACCCCTCCACTTT
TRBV6-6,TRBD1,few,TRBJ1-1,CASSYGQGRRVDLAFF,TGTGCCAGCAGTTACGGACAGGGAAGGAGGGTGGACCTAGCTTTCTTT
TRBV12-3/TRBV12-4,-,many,TRBJ2-3,CAIRTDGTDTQYF,TGTGCCATCCGTACGGACGGCACAGATACGCAGTATTTT
TRBV4-3,TRBD1,many,TRBJ2-1,CASSRGQGGFSEQFF,TGCGCCAGCAGCCGGGGACAGGGTGGATTTAGCGAGCAGTTCTTC
TRBV9,-,-,TRBJ2-3,CASSPRQRTSTDTQYF,TGTGCCAGCAGCCCTCGACAGCGAACTAGCACAGATACGCAGTATTTT
TRBV29-1,-,few,TRBJ1-1,CSGGIARAGSTEAFF,TGCAGCGGGGGGATCGCGCGCGCAGGGTCCACTGAAGCTTTCTTT
TRBV13,-,-,TRBJ2-1,CASSNTGDGAYNEQFF,TGTGCCAGCAGCAATACCGGGGACGGAGCCTACAATGAGCAGTTCTTC
TRBV3-1,TRBD2,-,TRBJ2-3,CASSQTGGEVGDTQYF,TGTGCCAGCAGCCAAACCGGGGGGGAGGTAGGAGATACGCAGTATTTT
TRBV29-1,-,few,TRBJ1-1,CSARTDENTEAFF,TGCAGCGCAAGGACAGACGAAAACACTGAAGCTTTCTTT
TRBV10-3,-,many,TRBJ2-7,CAISASVKGSSYEQYF,TGTGCCATCAGTGCAAGCGTAAAGGGGAGCTCCTACGAGCAGTACTTC
TRBV5-4,-,many,TRBJ1-2,CASSLVREGGYTF,TGTGCCAGCAGCTTGGTCAGGGAGGGTGGCTACACCTTC
TRBV7-6,-,many,TRBJ2-7,CASSPATVSYEQYF,TGTGCCAGCAGCCCAGCGACAGTCTCCTACGAGCAGTACTTC
TRBV10-2,-,many,TRBJ1-5,CASSESGSTYQPQHF,TGCGCCAGCAGTGAGTCTGGGAGTACGTATCAGCCCCAGCATTTT
TRBV7-7,TRBD2,-,TRBJ2-3,CASSPGLAGVSTQYF,TGTGCTAGCAGCCCAGGACTAGCGGGGGTTAGTACGCAGTATTTT
TRBV7-2,TRBD1,many,TRBJ2-5,CASSLGSTGKETQYF,TGTGCCAGCAGCTTAGGTTCGACAGGGAAAGAGACCCAGTACTTC
TRBV7-2,-,many,TRBJ2-5,CASSSSRASQRETQYF,TGTGCCAGCAGCTCCTCCCGGGCTTCACAGAGGGAGACCCAGTACTTC
TRBV5-5,-,many,TRBJ1-5,CASSLGTGRSQHF,TGTGCCAGCAGCTTGGGCACAGGTCGGTCCCAGCATTTT
TRBV29-1,-,many,TRBJ2-1,CSVEARRNEQFF,TGCAGCGTTGAAGCCAGGCGCAATGAGCAGTTCTTC
TRBV13,-,few,TRBJ2-1,CASRLTGAGNEQFF,TGTGCCAGCAGATTAACGGGGGCGGGGAATGAGCAGTTCTTC
TRBV7-2,-,many,TRBJ2-3,CATSFAYADTQYF,TGTGCCACCTCGTTCGCCTACGCAGATACGCAGTATTTT
TRBV6-5,-,-,TRBJ1-1,CASSMTFLLNTEAFF,TGTGCCAGCAGTATGACATTTCTCTTGAACACTGAAGCTTTCTTT
TRBV5-1,TRBD2,few,TRBJ2-7,CASSPAHLLAEAEQYF,TGCGCCAGCAGCCCAGCTCACCTCCTAGCGGAAGCCGAGCAGTACTTC
TRBV7-2,TRBD1,many,TRBJ2-3,CASSLRTGGADTQYF,TGTGCCAGCAGCCTCCGGACAGGGGGCGCAGATACGCAGTATTTT
TRBV12-3/TRBV12-4,-,once,TRBJ2-7,CASRLGGAYEQYF,TGTGCCAGCAGACTGGGTGGGGCCTACGAGCAGTACTTC
TRBV13,-,few,TRBJ2-7,CASSFRRRYEQYF,TGTGCCAGCAGCTTCCGACGGAGGTACGAGCAGTACTTC
TRBV5-6,TRBD2,-,TRBJ2-7,CASSPQGLAGGPTRNF,TGTGCCAGCAGCCCACAGGGACTAGCGGGGGGGCCGACTCGGAACTTC
TRBV5-4,-,many,TRBJ2-5,CASSLAAPETQYF,TGTGCCAGCAGCTTGGCCGCCCCAGAGACCCAGTACTTC
TRBV12-3/TRBV12-4,-,many,TRBJ2-1,CASSLEFYNEQFF,TGTGCCAGCAGTTTAGAGTTCTACAATGAGCAGTTCTTC
TRBV20-1,-,-,TRBJ2-3,CSARGQGQYNSNTQYF,TGCAGTGCTAGAGGACAAGGACAATACAACTCGAATACGCAGTATTTT
TRBV25-1,TRBD1,many,TRBJ1-1,CASDRGFGTEAFF,TGTGCCTCCGACAGGGGTTTTGGGACTGAAGCTTTCTTT
TRBV12-3/TRBV12-4,TRBD1,many,TRBJ1-2,CASRPGTGGGYGYTF,TGTGCCAGCAGACCCGGGACAGGGGGTGGCTATGGCTACACCTTC
TRBV7-6,-,-,TRBJ1-2,CASSLGGGSASYGYTF,TGTGCCAGCAGCTTAGGAGGGGGGAGTGCTTCCTATGGCTACACCTTC
TRBV7-9,-,-,TRBJ2-7,CASSLGPLNEQYF,TGTGCCAGCAGCTTGGGACCCCTTAACGAGCAGTACTTC
TRBV18,-,-,TRBJ2-7,CASSPGSRIYEQYF,TGTGCCAGCTCACCGGGCTCGCGAATCTACGAGCAGTACTTC
TRBV20-1,-,many,TRBJ2-5,CSALYQVLQETQYF,TGCAGTGCCCTGTATCAGGTACTGCAAGAGACCCAGTACTTC
TRBV18,-,-,TRBJ2-5,CASSPAGVGAAETQYF,TGTGCCAGCTCACCCGCCGGGGTGGGCGCAGCGGAGACCCAGTACTTC
TRBV7-6,TRBD2,many,TRBJ2-1,CASKAELAGGRNEQFF,TGTGCCAGCAAAGCCGAACTAGCGGGGGGTAGAAATGAGCAGTTCTTC
TRBV4-1,-,many,TRBJ1-1,CASSRDTEAFF,TGCGCCAGCAGCCGGGACACTGAAGCTTTCTTT
TRBV3-1,-,few,TRBJ2-7,CASSSGRRIEQYF,TGTGCCAGCAGCTCGGGGAGGAGGATCGAGCAGTACTTC
TRBV3-1,TRBD2,many,TRBJ2-3,CASSLSRAGGADTQYF,TGTGCCAGCAGCCTATCCAGAGCGGGAGGGGCAGATACGCAGTATTTT
TRBV9,-,-,TRBJ2-3,CASSGRTVDTQYF,TGTGCCAGCAGCGGACGGACAGTAGATACGCAGTATTTT
TRBV5-1,-,many,TRBJ2-5,CASSWGHYQETQYF,TGCGCCAGCAGCTGGGGACACTACCAAGAGACCCAGTACTTC
TRBV15,TRBD2,few,TRBJ2-5,CATSRSGGQETQYF,TGTGCCACCAGCAGATCCGGGGGGCAAGAGACCCAGTACTTC
TRBV6-2/TRBV6-3,-,-,TRBJ1-1,CASRPQQESGAFF,TGTGCCAGCAGGCCCCAACAGGAATCAGGAGCTTTCTTT
TRBV10-3,TRBD1,few,TRBJ2-5,CAIRGTAQETQYF,TGTGCCATCCGAGGGACAGCTCAGGAGACCCAGTACTTC
TRBV6-2/TRBV6-3,TRBD2,many,TRBJ2-7,CASSRAAGTREQYF,TGTGCCAGCAGCCGGGCGGCCGGGACTAGGGAGCAGTACTTC
TRBV20-1,TRBD2,many,TRBJ2-1,CSAERTSGGEQFF,TGCAGTGCGGAAAGGACTAGCGGGGGTGAGCAGTTCTTC